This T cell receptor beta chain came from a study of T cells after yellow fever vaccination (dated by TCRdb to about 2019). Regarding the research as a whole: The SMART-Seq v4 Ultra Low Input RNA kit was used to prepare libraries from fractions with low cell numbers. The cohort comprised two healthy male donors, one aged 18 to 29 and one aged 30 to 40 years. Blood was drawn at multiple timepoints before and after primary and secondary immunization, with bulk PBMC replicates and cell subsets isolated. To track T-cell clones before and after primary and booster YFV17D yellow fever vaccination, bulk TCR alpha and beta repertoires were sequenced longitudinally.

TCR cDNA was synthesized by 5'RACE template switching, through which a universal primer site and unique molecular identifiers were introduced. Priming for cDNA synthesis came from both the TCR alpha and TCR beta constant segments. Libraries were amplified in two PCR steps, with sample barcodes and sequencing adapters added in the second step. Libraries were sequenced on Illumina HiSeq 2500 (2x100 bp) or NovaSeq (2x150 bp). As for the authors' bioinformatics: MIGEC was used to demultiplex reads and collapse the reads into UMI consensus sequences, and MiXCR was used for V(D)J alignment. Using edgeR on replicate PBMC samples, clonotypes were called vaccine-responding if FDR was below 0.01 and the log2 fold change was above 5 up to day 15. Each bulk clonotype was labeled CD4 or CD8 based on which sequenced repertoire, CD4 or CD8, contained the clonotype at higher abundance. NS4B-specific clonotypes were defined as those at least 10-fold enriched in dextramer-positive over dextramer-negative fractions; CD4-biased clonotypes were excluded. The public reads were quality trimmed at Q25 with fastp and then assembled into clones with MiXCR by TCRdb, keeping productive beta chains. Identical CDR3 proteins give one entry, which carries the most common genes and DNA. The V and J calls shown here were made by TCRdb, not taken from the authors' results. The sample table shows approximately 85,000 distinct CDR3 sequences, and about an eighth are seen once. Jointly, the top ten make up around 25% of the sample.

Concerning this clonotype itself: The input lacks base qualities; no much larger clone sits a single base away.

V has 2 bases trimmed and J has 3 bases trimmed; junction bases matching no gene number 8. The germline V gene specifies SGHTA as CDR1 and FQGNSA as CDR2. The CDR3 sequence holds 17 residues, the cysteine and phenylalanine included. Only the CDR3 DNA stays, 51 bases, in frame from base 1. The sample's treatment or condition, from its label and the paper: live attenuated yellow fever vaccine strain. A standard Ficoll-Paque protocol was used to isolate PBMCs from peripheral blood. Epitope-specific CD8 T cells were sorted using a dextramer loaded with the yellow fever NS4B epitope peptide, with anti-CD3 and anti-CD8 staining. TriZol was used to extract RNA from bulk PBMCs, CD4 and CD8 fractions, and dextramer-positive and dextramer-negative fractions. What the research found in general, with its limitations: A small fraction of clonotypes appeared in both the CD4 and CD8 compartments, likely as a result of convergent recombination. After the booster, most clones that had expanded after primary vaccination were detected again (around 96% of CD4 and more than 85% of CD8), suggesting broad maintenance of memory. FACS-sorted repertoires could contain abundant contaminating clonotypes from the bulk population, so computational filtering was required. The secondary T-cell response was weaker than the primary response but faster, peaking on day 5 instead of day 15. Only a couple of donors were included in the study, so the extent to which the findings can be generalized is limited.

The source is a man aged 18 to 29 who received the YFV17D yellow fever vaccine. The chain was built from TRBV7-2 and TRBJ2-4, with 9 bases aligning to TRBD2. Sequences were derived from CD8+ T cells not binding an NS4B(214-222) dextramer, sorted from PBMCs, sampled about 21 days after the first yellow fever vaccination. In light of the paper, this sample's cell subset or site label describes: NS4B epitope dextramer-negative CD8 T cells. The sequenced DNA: TGTGCCAGCAGCTTACGTTCGGATAGCGGGGGCAAAAACATTCAGTACTTC. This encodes CASSLRSDSGGKNIQYF.